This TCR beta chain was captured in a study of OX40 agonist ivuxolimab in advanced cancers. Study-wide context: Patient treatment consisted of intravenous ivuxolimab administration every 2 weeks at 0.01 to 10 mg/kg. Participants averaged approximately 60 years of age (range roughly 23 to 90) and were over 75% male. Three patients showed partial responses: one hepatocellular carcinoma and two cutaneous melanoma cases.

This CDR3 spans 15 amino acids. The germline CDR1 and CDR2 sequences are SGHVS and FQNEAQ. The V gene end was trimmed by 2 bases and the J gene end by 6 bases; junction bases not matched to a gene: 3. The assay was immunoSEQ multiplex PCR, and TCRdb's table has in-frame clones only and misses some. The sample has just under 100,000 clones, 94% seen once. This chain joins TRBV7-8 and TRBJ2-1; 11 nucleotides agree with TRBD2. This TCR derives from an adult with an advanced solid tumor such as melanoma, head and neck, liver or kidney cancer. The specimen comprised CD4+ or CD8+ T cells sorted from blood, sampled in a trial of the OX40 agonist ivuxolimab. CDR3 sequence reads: CASSLTTSGSNEQFF. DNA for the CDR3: TGTGCCAGCAGCTTAACTACTAGCGGGAGCAATGAGCAGTTCTTC.